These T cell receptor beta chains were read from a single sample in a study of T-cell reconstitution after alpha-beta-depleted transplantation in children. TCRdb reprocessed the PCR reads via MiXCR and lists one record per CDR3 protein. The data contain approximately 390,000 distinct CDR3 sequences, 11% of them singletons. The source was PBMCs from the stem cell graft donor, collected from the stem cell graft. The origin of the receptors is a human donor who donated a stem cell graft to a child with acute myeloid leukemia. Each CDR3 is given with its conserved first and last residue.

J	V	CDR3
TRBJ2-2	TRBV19	CASSIATSNTGELFF
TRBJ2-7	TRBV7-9	CASSFGTSGRSSYEQYF
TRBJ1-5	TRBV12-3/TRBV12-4	CASRPGQANQPQHF
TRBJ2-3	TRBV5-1	CASSQGQGTDTQYF
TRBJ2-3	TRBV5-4	CASSPDRGRTDTQYF
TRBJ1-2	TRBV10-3	CATAALNYGYTF
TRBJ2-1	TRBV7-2	CASSQQYEQFF
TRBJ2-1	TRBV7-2	CASSGDRGGEQFF
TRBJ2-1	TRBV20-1	CSARDPSGNEQFF
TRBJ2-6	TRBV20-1	CSASGTVPSGANVLTF
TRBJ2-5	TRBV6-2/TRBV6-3	CASSLNRDRGETQYF
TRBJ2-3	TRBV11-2	CASSSGTRSTDTQYF
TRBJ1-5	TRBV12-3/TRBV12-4	CASSPGTGDSNQPQHF
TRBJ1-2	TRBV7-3	CASSPRIGSPDGYTF
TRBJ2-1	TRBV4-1	CASSHEPGSYNEQFF
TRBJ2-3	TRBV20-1	CSARPGPEFGTQYF
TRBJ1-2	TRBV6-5	CASTFSRTNYGYTF
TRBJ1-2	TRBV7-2	CASSLSRDYGYTF
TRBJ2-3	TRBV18	CASSPRPTGDTQYF
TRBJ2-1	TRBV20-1	CSANPQVLSYNEQFF
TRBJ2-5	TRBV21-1	CASSKIRVLVSQETQYF
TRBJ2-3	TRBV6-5	CASSYRDRVTDTQYF
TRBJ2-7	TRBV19	CASSSRGGIYEQYF
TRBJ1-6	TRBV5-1	CASSLGDRTNSPLHF
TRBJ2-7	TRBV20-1	CSARDPSGTPYEQYF
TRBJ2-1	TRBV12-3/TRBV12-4	CASSGTGHNEQFF
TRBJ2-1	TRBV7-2	CASSLHAAGASYNEQFF
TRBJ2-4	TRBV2	CASDSKGNLAKNIQYF
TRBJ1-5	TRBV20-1	CSAREITGGDNQPQHF
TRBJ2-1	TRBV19	CASSIPSGRGSYNEQFF
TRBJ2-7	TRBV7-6	CASSLSHSSYEQYF
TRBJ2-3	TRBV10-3	CAINPGNTDTQYF
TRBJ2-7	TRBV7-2	CASSPSQARSSYDQYF
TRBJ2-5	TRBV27	CASSLVGLTETQYF
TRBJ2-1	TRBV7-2	CASSFVLASGHEQFF
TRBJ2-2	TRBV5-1	CASSLRFTGELFF
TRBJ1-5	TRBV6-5	CASSYRQGVGNQPQHF
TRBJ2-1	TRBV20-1	CSASPQGYNEQFF
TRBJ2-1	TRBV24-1	CATRSGRSIPYNEQFF
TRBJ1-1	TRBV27	CASSLLAGAYTEAFF
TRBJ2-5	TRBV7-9	CASSLYEAGTSVKTQYF
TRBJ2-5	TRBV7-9	CASRVSMGFQETQYF
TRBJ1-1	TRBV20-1	CSARDRRRQGDLAEAFF
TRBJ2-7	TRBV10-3	CAISVNPESSYEQYF
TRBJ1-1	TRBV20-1	CSAQGFMNTEAFF
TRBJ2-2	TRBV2	CASNTVPSGELFF
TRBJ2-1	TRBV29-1	CSVGARGYNEQFF
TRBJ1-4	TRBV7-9	CASSADTPTNEKLFF
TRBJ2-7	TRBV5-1	CASSLVGFVWDF
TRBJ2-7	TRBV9	CASSVTPGSEQYF
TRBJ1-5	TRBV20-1	CSASLAGSNQPQHF
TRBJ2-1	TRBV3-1	CASSQGPAGSNEQFF
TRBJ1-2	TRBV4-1	CASSQDPGRDEYGYTF
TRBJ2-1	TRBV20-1	CSASQNNEQFF
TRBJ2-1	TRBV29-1	CSVDSRPNSYNEQFF
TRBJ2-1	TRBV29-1	CSVASGVYNEQFF